This entry describes one TCR beta chain. The antigen remains undetermined. An end of the junction differs from the germline gene, which may be a read error. This sample was taken from a study of identical twins. Whole-study results and caveats: Reduced insertions were recorded for abundant cord blood beta clonotypes, with no such pattern in memory repertoires. Twins shared out-of-frame alpha sequences with excess low generation probability. Excess twin sharing in beta out-of-frame sequences was weaker.

Template switching (which added a universal primer site) was used, and cDNA carried unique molecular identifiers. One entry per CDR3 protein, called by TCRdb with MiXCR from the 5' RACE reads. The sample holds some 660,000 distinct CDR3 sequences, under 9% seen once. The CDR3 contains 15 residues. Germline values: CDR1 SGHDT, CDR2 YYEEEE. The same data also contributed to another study, on yellow fever vaccine responses in identical twins.

This receptor was obtained from a woman aged 18-29 years in good health. The chain is built from TRBV5-6 and TRBJ2-1, with 7 bases aligning to TRBD2. The sample taken for sequencing was PBMCs. The CDR3 region is CTSSHDSGGYNEQFF. In nucleotides, the CDR3 is TGTACCAGCAGCCACGATTCGGGGGGTTACAATGAGCAGTTCTTC.